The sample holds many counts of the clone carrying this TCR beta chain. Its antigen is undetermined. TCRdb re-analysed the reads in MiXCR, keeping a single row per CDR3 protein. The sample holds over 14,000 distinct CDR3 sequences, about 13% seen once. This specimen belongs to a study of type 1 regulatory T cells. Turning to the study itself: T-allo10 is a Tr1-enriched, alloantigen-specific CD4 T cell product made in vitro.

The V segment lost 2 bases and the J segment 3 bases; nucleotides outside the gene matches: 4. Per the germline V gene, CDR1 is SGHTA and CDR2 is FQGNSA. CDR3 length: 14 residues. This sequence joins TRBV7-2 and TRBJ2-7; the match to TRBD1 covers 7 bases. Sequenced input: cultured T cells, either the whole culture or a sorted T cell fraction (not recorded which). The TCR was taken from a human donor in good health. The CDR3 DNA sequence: TGTGCCAGCAGCTTACCAGGGGGAATCTACGAGCAGTACTTC. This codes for CASSLPGGIYEQYF.